This T cell receptor (beta chain) was identified in a study of identical twins. V shed 4 bases and J shed 1 base, with 7 bases lying between them. There are 13 residues in the CDR3. Germline CDR1 reads SGHRS; CDR2 reads YFSETQ. cDNA molecules carried unique molecular identifiers, and template switching added a universal primer site. TCRdb ran MiXCR on the 5' RACE reads and lists one entry per CDR3 protein. The table includes hundreds of thousands of distinct CDR3 sequences, 7.5% detected once. The data were also submitted as part of a second study, on yellow fever vaccine responses in identical twins. From that second work: After vaccination, twins' T cell response reportedly seemed partly convergent, partly personalized.

The TCR comes from a woman aged 18-30 years in good health. What was sequenced was memory (CD45RO+) T cells sorted from blood. The chain carries TRBV5-1 and TRBJ2-3, with TRBD1 as a possible D gene (5 bases). CDR3 region: CASSQQGTDTQYF. The CDR3 nucleotides read TGCGCCAGCAGCCAACAGGGCACAGATACGCAGTATTTT.